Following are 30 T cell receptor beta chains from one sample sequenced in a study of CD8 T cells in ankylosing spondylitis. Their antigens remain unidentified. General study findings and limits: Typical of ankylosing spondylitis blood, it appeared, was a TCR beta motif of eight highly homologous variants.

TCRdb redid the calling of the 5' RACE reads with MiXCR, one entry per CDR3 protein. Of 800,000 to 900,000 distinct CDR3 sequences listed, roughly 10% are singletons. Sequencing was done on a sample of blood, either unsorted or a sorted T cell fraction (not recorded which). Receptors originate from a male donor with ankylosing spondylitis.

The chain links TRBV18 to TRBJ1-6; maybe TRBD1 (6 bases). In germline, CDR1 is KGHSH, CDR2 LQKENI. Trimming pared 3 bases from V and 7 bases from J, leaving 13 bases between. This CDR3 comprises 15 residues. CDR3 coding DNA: TGTGCCAGCTCACCGGGAGGGACACTCAATTCACCCCTCCACTTT. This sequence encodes CASSPGGTLNSPLHF.

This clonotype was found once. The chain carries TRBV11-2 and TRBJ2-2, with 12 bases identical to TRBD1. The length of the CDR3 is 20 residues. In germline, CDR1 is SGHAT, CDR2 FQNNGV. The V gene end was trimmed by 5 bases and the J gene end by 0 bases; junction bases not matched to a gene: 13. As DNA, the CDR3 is TGTGCCAGCAGCGTTCCCGGGACAGGGGGCAGCAAAACGAACACCGGGGAGCTGTTTTTT. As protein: CASSVPGTGGSKTNTGELFF.

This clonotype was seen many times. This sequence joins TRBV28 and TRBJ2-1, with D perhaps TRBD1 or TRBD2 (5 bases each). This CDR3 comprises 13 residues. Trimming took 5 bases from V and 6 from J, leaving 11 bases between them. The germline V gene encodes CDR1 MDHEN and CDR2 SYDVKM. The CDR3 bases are TGTGCCAGCAGTCCCGCGAGGGGCAATGAGCAGTTCTTC. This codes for CASSPARGNEQFF. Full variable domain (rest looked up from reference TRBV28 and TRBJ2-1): DVKVTQSSRYLVKRTGEKVFLECVQDMDHENMFWYRQDPGLGLRLIYFSYDVKMKEKGDIPEGYSVSREKKERFSLILESASTNQTSMYLCASSPARGNEQFFGPGTRLTVL.

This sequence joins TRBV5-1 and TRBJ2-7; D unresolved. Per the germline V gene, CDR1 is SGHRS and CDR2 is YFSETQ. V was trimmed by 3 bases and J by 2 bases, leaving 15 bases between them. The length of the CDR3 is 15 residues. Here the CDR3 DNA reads TGCGCCAGCAGCTCAGGTGACTTCCCTGCCTACGAGCAGTACTTC. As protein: CASSSGDFPAYEQYF.

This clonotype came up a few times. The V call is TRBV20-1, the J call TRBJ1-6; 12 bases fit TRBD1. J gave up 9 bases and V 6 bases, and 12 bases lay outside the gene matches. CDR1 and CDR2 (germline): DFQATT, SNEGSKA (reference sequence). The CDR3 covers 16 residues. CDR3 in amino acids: CSARGTGGSSVSPLHF. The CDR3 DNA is TGCAGTGCCCGAGGGACAGGGGGCTCAAGTGTTTCACCCCTCCACTTT.

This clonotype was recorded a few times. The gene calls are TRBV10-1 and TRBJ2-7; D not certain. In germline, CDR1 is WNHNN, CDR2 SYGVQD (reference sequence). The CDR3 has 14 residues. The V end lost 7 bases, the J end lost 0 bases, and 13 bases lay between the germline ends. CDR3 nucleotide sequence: TGCGCCAGCACCAGTAATATGGGCTCCTACGAGCAGTACTTC. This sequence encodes CASTSNMGSYEQYF.

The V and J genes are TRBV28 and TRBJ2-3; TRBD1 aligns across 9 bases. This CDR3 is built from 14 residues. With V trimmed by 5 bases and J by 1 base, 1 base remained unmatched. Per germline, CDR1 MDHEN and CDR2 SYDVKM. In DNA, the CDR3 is TGTGCCAGCAGTGGGGACAGGGGCACAGATACGCAGTATTTT. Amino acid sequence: CASSGDRGTDTQYF.

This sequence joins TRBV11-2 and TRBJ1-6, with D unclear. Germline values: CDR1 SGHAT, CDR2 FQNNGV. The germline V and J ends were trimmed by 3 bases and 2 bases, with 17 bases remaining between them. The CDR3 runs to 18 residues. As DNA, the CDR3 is TGTGCCAGCAGCTTTGATTCACCGCGATTTACCTATAATTCACCCCTCCACTTT. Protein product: CASSFDSPRFTYNSPLHF.

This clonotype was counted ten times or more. In DNA, the CDR3 is TGTGCCAGCAGCCCACCGCGAGATGAGCAGTTCTTC. It codes for CASSPPRDEQFF. This chain joins TRBV7-2 and TRBJ2-1, with D unresolved. From germline, CDR1 is SGHTA and CDR2 FQGNSA. The V gene lost 5 bases and the J gene lost 8 bases, with 10 bases spanning the gap. The CDR3 contains 12 residues.

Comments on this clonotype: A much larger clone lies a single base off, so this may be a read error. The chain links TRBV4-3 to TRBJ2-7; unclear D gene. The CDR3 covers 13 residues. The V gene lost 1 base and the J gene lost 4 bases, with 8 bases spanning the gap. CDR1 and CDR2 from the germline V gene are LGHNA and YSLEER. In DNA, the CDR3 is TGCGCCAGCAGCCAAGGCAGCCGGTACGAGCAGTACTTC. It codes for CASSQGSRYEQYF.

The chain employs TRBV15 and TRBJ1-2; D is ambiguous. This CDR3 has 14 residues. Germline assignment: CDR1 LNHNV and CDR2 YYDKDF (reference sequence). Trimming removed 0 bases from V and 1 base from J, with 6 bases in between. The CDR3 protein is CATSRDPINYGYTF. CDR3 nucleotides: TGTGCCACCAGCAGAGACCCAATTAACTATGGCTACACCTTC.

The CDR3 spells CSASWGNGEKLFF. CDR3 DNA: TGCAGTGCTAGTTGGGGAAATGGGGAGAAACTGTTTTTT. The chain links TRBV20-1 to TRBJ1-4; no definite D call. Germline CDR1 reads DFQATT; CDR2 reads SNEGSKA (reference sequence). This CDR3 is 13 amino acids long. Trimming stripped 3 bases from V and 11 bases from J, with 16 bases between.

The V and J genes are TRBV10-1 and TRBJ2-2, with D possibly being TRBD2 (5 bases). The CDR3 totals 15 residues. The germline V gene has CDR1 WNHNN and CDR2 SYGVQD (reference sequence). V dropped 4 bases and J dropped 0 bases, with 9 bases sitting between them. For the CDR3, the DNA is TGCGCCAGCAGTGGCATGGGAGCGAACACCGGGGAGCTGTTTTTT. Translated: CASSGMGANTGELFF.

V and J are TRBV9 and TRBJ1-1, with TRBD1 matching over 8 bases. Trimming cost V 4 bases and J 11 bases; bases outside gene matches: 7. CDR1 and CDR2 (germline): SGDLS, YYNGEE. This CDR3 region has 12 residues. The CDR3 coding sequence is TGTGCCAGCAGCCCTTTGGACAGGGTCGCTTTCTTT. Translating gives CASSPLDRVAFF.

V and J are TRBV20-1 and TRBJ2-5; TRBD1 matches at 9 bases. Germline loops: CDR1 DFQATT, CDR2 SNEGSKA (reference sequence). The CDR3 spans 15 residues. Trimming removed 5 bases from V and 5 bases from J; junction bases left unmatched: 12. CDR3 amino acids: CSASRQGGVEETQYF. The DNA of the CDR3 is TGCAGTGCTTCGCGACAGGGGGGAGTAGAGGAGACCCAGTACTTC.

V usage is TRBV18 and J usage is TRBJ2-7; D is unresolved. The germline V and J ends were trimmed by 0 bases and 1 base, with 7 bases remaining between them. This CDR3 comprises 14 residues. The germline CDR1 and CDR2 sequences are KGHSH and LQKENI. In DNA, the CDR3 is TGTGCCAGCTCACCACCGTCACAGTCCTACGAGCAGTACTTC. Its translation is CASSPPSQSYEQYF.

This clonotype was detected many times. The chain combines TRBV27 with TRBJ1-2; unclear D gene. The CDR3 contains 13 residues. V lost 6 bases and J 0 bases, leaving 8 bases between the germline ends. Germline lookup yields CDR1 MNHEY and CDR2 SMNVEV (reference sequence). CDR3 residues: CASSYTANYGYTF. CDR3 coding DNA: TGTGCCAGCAGCTACACGGCTAACTATGGCTACACCTTC.

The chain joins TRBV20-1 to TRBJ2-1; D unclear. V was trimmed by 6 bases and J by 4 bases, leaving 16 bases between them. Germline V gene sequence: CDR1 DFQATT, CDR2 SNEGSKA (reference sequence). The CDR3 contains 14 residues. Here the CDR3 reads CSALRPPAYNEQFF. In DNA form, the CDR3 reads TGCAGTGCGCTTAGGCCTCCAGCTTACAATGAGCAGTTCTTC.

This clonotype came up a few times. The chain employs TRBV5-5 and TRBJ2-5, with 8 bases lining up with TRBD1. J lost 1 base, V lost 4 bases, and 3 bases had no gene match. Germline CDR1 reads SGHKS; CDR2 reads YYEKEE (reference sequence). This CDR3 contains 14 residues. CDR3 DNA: TGTGCCAGCAGCATCAGGGGGCTCCAAGAGACCCAGTACTTC. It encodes CASSIRGLQETQYF.

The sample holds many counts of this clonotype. The CDR3 sequence: CASSQERTASYEQYF. The CDR3 region has the DNA TGTGCCAGCAGCCAAGAGAGGACAGCATCCTACGAGCAGTACTTC. J is TRBJ2-7 and V is TRBV4-2, with D possibly TRBD1 on 6 matching bases. This CDR3 has 15 amino acids. CDR1 LGHNA and CDR2 YNFKEQ come from the germline V gene. With 0 bases removed from V and 1 base from J, the gap between germline ends came to 10 bases.

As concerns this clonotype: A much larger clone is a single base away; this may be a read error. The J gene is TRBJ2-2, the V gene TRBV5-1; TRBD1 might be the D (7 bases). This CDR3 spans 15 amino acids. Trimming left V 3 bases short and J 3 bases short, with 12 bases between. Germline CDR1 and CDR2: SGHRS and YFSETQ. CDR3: CASSWGDSDTGELFF. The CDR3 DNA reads TGCGCCAGCAGCTGGGGGGACAGCGACACCGGGGAGCTGTTTTTT.

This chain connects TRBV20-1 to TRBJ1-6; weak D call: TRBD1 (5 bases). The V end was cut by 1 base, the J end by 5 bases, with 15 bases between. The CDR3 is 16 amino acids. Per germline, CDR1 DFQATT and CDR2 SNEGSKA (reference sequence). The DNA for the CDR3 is TGCAGTGCTAGAGGCTCAGGGTTGCGCCATAATTCACCCCTCCACTTT. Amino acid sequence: CSARGSGLRHNSPLHF.

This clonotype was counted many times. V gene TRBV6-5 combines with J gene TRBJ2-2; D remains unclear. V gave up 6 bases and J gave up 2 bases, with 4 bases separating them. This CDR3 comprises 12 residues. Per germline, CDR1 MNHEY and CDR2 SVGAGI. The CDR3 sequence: CASRANTGELFF. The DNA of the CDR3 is TGTGCCAGCAGGGCTAACACCGGGGAGCTGTTTTTT.

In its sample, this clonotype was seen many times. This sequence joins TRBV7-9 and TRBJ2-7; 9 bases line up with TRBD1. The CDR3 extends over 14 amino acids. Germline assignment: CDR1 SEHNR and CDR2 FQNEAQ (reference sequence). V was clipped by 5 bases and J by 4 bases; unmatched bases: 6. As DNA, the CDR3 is TGTGCCAGCAGCCCCGGGACAGGGATTTACGAGCAGTACTTC. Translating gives CASSPGTGIYEQYF. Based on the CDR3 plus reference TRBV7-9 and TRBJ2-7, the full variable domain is DTGVSQNPRHKITKRGQNVTFRCDPISEHNRLYWYRQTLGQGPEFLTYFQNEAQLEKSRLLSDRFSAERPKGSFSTLEIQRTEQGDSAMYLCASSPGTGIYEQYFGPGTRLTVT.

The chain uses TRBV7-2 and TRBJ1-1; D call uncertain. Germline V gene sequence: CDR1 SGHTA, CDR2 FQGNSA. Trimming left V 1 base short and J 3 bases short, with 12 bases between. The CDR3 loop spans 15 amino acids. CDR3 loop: CASSLDLPGYTEAFF. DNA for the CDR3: TGTGCCAGCAGCTTAGATCTTCCGGGTTACACTGAAGCTTTCTTT.

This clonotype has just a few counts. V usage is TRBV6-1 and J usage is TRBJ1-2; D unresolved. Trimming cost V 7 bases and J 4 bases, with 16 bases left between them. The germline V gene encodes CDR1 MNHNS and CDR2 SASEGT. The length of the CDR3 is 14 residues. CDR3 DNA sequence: TGTGCCAGCACGTACAGTCGGCACGGCTATGGCTACACCTTC. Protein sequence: CASTYSRHGYGYTF.

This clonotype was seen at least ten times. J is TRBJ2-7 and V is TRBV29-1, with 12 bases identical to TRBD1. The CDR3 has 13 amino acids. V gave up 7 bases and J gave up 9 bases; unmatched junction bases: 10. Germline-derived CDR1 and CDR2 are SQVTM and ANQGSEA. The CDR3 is CSGSGTGGLGQYF. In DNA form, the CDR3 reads TGCAGCGGTTCCGGGACAGGGGGCTTAGGGCAGTACTTC.

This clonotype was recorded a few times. Written as DNA, the CDR3 is TGCAGCGTGGGGATAGCGAGAAGCAGCTCCTACGAGCAGTACTTC. This codes for CSVGIARSSSYEQYF. The rearrangement uses TRBV29-1 and TRBJ2-7, with D maybe TRBD2 (5 bases). The CDR3 is made up of 15 amino acids. Between the trimmed V and J ends, which lost 6 bases and 0 bases, there was a span of 18 bases. In germline, CDR1 is SQVTM, CDR2 ANQGSEA.

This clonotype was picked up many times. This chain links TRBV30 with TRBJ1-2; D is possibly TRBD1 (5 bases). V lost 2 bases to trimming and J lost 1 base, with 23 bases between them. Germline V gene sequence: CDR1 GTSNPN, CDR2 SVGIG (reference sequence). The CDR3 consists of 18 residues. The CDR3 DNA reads TGTGCCTGGAGTCCCCGCCTGGGACTTTTAAGCCGTAACTATGGCTACACCTTC. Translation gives CAWSPRLGLLSRNYGYTF.

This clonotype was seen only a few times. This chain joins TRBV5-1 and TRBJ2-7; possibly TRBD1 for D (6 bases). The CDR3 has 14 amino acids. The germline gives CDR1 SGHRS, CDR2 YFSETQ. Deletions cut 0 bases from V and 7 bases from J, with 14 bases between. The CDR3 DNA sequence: TGCGCCAGCAGCTTGGAAGGGGGAGTTGGAGAGCAGTACTTC. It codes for CASSLEGGVGEQYF.